Included here is one T cell receptor (beta chain) sequence, with context. Germline lookup yields CDR1 SNHLY and CDR2 FYNNEI. Between the trimmed V and J ends, which lost 11 bases and 4 bases, there was a span of 16 bases. The CDR3 contains 13 residues. These data belong to a study of blood T cell repertoires in COVID-19. Study-wide background: Some COVID-19 samples were acute and others convalescent; all came from the United States, Italy and Spain. T cells, B-cell-depleted T cells, or PBMCs provided the cDNA or gDNA that served as material.

How the authors handled the data: Estimation of nucleated cell counts relied on the amplification of reference gene primers. Produced via immunoSEQ multiplex PCR; TCRdb's table is partial and in-frame only. V and J calls plus clone size are reproduced from that table; the DNA served to infer D and trimming. Here the sample spans roughly 250,000 clones, more than 85% being singletons. A Seattle source enrolled patients during active infection and followed them longitudinally. V usage is TRBV2 and J usage is TRBJ2-3, with D possibly matching TRBD1 (6 bases). This sequence originates from a person aged 18 to 29 with COVID-19, enrolled during active disease. Input material: peripheral blood. Here the CDR3 DNA reads TGTGCCGTGGACAGTCCATCCGCAGATACGCAGTATTTT. It translates to CAVDSPSADTQYF.